The clone carrying this T cell receptor (beta chain) was observed at least ten times. Its target is not known. The CDR3 loop spans 13 amino acids. This sample was taken from a study of neurological immune-mediated disorders. Notes on the study in general: Patients with HTLV-1-associated myelopathy had the highest level of TCR clonal expansion, whereas patients with multiple sclerosis had the lowest level, falling beneath the level found in healthy controls.

Stated time point: technical triplicate 3. For the unsorted libraries, 2 million PBMCs stored at -80 C served as input. With 10-nucleotide random UMIs, 5'RACE was used to make the cDNA. In every sequencing run, more than 180 million TCR-beta sequences were generated from 15-18 subjects. One entry per CDR3 protein results from TCRdb running MiXCR on the 5' RACE reads. The table includes under 45,000 distinct CDR3 sequences, 20% to 25% detected once. This sequence joins TRBV21-1 and TRBJ1-1. TRBV21-1 is a pseudogene locus. Sequencing input: PBMCs. The clonotype was recovered from a man aged 60 to 75 with HTLV-1-associated myelopathy (HAM/TSP). The CDR3 DNA reads TGTGCCAGCAGCAAAGAGGGGAACACTGAAGCTTTCTTT. It specifies CASSKEGNTEAFF.